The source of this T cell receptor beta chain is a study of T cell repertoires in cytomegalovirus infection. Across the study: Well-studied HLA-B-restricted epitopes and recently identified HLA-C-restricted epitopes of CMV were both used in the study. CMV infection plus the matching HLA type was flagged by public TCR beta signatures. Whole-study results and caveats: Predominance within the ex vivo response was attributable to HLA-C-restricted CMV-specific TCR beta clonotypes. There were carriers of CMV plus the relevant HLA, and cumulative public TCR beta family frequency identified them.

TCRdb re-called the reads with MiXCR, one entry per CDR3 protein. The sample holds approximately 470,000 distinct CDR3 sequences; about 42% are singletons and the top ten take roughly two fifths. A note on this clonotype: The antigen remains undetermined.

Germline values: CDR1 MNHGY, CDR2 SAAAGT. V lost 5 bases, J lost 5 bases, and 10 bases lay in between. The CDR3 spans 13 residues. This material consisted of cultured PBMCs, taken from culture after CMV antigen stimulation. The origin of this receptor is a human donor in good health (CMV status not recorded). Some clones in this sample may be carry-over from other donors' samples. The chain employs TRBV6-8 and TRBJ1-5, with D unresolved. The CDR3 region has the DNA TGTGCCAGCAGTGACTTGATCTATCAGCCCCAGCATTTT. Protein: CASSDLIYQPQHF.